Listed below are T cell receptor beta chains from one sample, sequenced in a study of blood T cell repertoires in COVID-19. Only in-frame clones appear in the TCRdb table, and some are missing; sequencing was by immunoSEQ multiplex PCR. The sample has a few hundred thousand clones, around four fifths seen once. Material for sequencing was PBMCs or T cells enriched from blood (not recorded which). The receptors originated from a woman in her forties or fifties who had recovered from COVID-19. Both conserved end residues are part of each CDR3. D genes are given only for firm matches. Part of the rows lack a size; the others show once, few, many or a class for expanded clones.

D: TRBD1
J: TRBJ1-5
size: NA
V: TRBV7-3
CDR3: CASRRQGGQPQHF
DNA: TGTGCCAGCAGGAGACAGGGAGGTCAGCCCCAGCATTTT

D: NA
J: TRBJ2-7
size: NA
V: TRBV6-2/TRBV6-3
CDR3: CASSPSGAGPVLEQYF
DNA: TGTGCCAGCAGCCCGTCGGGCGCAGGGCCGGTACTGGAGCAGTACTTC

D: TRBD2
J: TRBJ2-1
size: NA
V: TRBV5-4
CDR3: CASSLGLAGEQFF
DNA: TGTGCCAGCAGCTTAGGACTAGCGGGTGAGCAGTTCTTC

D: NA
J: TRBJ2-3
size: once
V: TRBV11-3
CDR3: CASSFSGDTDTQYF
DNA: TGTGCCAGCAGCTTCTCCGGAGACACAGATACGCAGTATTTT

D: NA
J: TRBJ1-3
size: NA
V: TRBV21-1
CDR3: CASSKVYGGDGSGNTIYF
DNA: TGTGCCAGCAGCAAAGTGTACGGGGGTGACGGCTCTGGAAACACCATATATTTT

D: TRBD2
J: TRBJ2-6
size: NA
V: TRBV5-1
CDR3: CASSLAPGLAGAGANVLTF
DNA: TGCGCCAGCAGCTTGGCCCCGGGACTAGCGGGAGCTGGGGCCAACGTCCTGACTTTC

D: TRBD1
J: TRBJ2-7
size: NA
V: TRBV10-2
CDR3: CASSEQFWGQGSYEQYF
DNA: TGCGCCAGCAGTGAGCAGTTTTGGGGACAGGGGTCCTACGAGCAGTACTTC

D: TRBD1
J: TRBJ1-5
size: NA
V: TRBV10-3
CDR3: CAISDFDRGDNQPQHF
DNA: TGTGCCATCAGCGATTTTGACAGGGGCGACAATCAGCCCCAGCATTTT

D: TRBD1
J: TRBJ2-1
size: NA
V: TRBV19
CDR3: CASSARDRVGIEQFF
DNA: TGTGCCAGTAGTGCCCGGGACAGGGTAGGTATTGAGCAGTTCTTC

D: NA
J: TRBJ2-1
size: NA
V: TRBV7-2
CDR3: CASSAADYYGEQFF
DNA: TGTGCCAGCAGCGCAGCGGACTATTACGGTGAGCAGTTCTTC